This TCR beta chain derives from a study of control samples from healthy donors and cancer patients. This table comes from immunoSEQ multiplex PCR, and its TCRdb copy is limited to in-frame clones, with some not included. The sample contains fewer than 300,000 clones, over 75% of which appear only once. Per the germline V gene, CDR1 is MNHEY and CDR2 is SVGEGT. Trimming pared 4 bases from V and 0 bases from J, leaving 6 bases between. The CDR3 sequence is 13 residues long. Sequenced: PBMCs. The clonotype originates from a woman between 55 and 75 years old with lung cancer. This sequence joins TRBV6-2 or TRBV6-3 and TRBJ1-1; D not resolved. The CDR3 DNA reads as TGTGCCAGCAGTTCTCAGGTGAACACTGAAGCTTTCTTT. As protein: CASSSQVNTEAFF.